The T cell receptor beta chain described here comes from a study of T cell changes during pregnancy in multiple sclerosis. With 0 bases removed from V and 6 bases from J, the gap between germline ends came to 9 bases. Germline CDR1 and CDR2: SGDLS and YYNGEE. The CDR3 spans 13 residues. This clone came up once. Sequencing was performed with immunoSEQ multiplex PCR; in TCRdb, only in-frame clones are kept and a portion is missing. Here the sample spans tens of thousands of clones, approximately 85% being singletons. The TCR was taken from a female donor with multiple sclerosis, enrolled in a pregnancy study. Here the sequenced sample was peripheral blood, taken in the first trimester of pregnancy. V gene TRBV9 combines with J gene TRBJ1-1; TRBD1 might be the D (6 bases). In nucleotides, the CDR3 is TGTGCCAGCAGCGTAGCAGGGGCCGCTGAAGCTTTCTTT. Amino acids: CASSVAGAAEAFF.